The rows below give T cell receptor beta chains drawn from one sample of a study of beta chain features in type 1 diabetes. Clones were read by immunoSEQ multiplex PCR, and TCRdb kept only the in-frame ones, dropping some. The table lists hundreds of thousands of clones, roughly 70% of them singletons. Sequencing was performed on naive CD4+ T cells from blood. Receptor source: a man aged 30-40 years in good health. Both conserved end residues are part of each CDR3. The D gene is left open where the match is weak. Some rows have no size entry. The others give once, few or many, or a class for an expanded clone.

CAWSRSQFQETQYF,TGTGCCTGGAGTCGGTCCCAGTTTCAAGAGACCCAGTACTTC,TRBJ2-5,TRBV30,few,NA
CAWSSGGGNQPQHF,TGTGCCTGGAGTTCCGGGGGTGGCAATCAGCCCCAGCATTTT,TRBJ1-5,TRBV30,NA,NA
CAWSGGRLNTEAFF,TGTGCCTGGAGTGGAGGACGGTTGAACACTGAAGCTTTCTTT,TRBJ1-1,TRBV30,NA,NA
CASSLTSGGTDTQYF,TGTGCCAGCAGCCTGACTAGCGGGGGCACAGATACGCAGTATTTT,TRBJ2-3,TRBV14,few,TRBD2
CASSWGGLRGPDTQYF,TGTGCCAGCAGTTGGGGGGGCCTAAGGGGTCCAGATACGCAGTATTTT,TRBJ2-3,TRBV25-1,few,NA
CSVEATGRETQYF,TGCAGCGTTGAAGCGACAGGCCGGGAGACCCAGTACTTC,TRBJ2-5,TRBV29-1,NA,NA
CASSLSSGSGTGELFF,TGTGCCAGCAGTTTATCGAGCGGGAGTGGTACCGGGGAGCTGTTTTTT,TRBJ2-2,TRBV28,NA,TRBD2
CALGALSNQPQHF,TGCGCCCTAGGGGCCCTTAGCAATCAGCCCCAGCATTTT,TRBJ1-5,TRBV23-1,NA,NA
CASSLGLQETQYF,TGTGCCAGCAGCTTGGGCCTACAAGAGACCCAGTACTTC,TRBJ2-5,TRBV11-2,NA,NA
CASSKTRVEAFF,TGTGCCAGCAGCAAAACGAGGGTGGAAGCTTTCTTT,TRBJ1-1,TRBV7-9,NA,NA
CASSVAGLPNNEQFF,TGTGCCAGCAGCGTAGCAGGACTACCAAACAATGAGCAGTTCTTC,TRBJ2-1,TRBV9,NA,NA
CASSLGLTGQADEQFF,TGTGCCAGCAGCTTAGGGTTGACCGGTCAGGCGGATGAGCAGTTCTTC,TRBJ2-1,TRBV11-2,NA,NA
CASSEGGETQYF,TGTGCCAGCAGTGAAGGAGGGGAGACCCAGTACTTC,TRBJ2-5,TRBV2,NA,NA
CASSLGITYEQYF,TGCGCCAGCAGCTTGGGTATTACCTACGAGCAGTACTTC,TRBJ2-7,TRBV5-1,few,NA
CSALGLSYEQYF,TGCAGCGCCCTCGGACTATCCTACGAGCAGTACTTC,TRBJ2-7,TRBV29-1,few,NA
CAWSTRTGRGQPQHF,TGTGCCTGGAGTACGAGGACAGGGAGGGGTCAGCCCCAGCATTTT,TRBJ1-5,TRBV30,once,TRBD1
CASSLGGARGNQPQHF,TGCGCCAGCAGCTTGGGAGGGGCCAGGGGCAATCAGCCCCAGCATTTT,TRBJ1-5,TRBV5-1,few,NA
CASSQDLRSNEQFF,TGCGCCAGCAGCCAAGATCTAAGGAGCAATGAGCAGTTCTTC,TRBJ2-1,TRBV4-1,few,NA
CACRGIRLGDTQYF,TGTGCCTGCCGGGGTATTCGGTTAGGAGATACGCAGTATTTT,TRBJ2-3,TRBV30,NA,NA
CASSAAGGRETQYF,TGTGCCAGCAGCGCCGCAGGGGGGAGGGAGACCCAGTACTTC,TRBJ2-5,TRBV9,NA,NA
CASSQLDRAGNIQYF,TGTGCCAGCAGCCAACTCGACAGGGCGGGGAACATTCAGTACTTC,TRBJ2-4,TRBV4-2,NA,NA
CAWRERDTQYF,TGTGCCTGGAGGGAACGCGATACGCAGTATTTT,TRBJ2-3,TRBV30,once,NA
CAWSIGRTSYEQYF,TGTGCCTGGAGTATCGGCAGGACGTCCTACGAGCAGTACTTC,TRBJ2-7,TRBV30,few,NA
CSVGGVLTYEQYF,TGCAGCGTTGGAGGTGTTCTCACCTACGAGCAGTACTTC,TRBJ2-7,TRBV29-1,NA,NA
CSVAGGDNYGYTF,TGCAGCGTTGCTGGGGGCGATAACTATGGCTACACCTTC,TRBJ1-2,TRBV29-1,few,NA
CASSPIAWTGANVLTF,TGTGCCAGCTCACCCATTGCCTGGACTGGGGCCAACGTCCTGACTTTC,TRBJ2-6,TRBV18,NA,NA
CASRELRQETQYF,TGTGCCAGCAGGGAGCTTAGGCAAGAGACCCAGTACTTC,TRBJ2-5,TRBV6-6,NA,NA
CASTPGLYNEQFF,TGTGCCAGCACACCTGGACTTTACAATGAGCAGTTCTTC,TRBJ2-1,TRBV6-5,NA,NA
CASRALGGRHQEGQYF,TGTGCCAGCCGAGCCCTGGGCGGGAGACACCAAGAGGGCCAGTACTTC,TRBJ2-5,TRBV7-2,NA,TRBD2
CASSHPGLAGLSTDTQYF,TGCGCCAGCAGCCATCCGGGACTAGCGGGCCTTAGCACAGATACGCAGTATTTT,TRBJ2-3,TRBV4-1,NA,TRBD2
CATSSGPLSTDTQYF,TGTGCCACCAGCAGCGGACCCCTTAGCACAGATACGCAGTATTTT,TRBJ2-3,TRBV15,NA,NA
CASNLAGAGEQFF,TGCGCCAGCAATCTAGCGGGAGCAGGGGAGCAGTTCTTC,TRBJ2-1,TRBV5-1,NA,TRBD2
CASSLAGGPYNEQFF,TGTGCCAGCAGTTTAGCGGGGGGCCCATACAATGAGCAGTTCTTC,TRBJ2-1,TRBV6-4,NA,TRBD2
CASGSEYNEQFF,TGTGCCAGCGGGAGTGAGTACAATGAGCAGTTCTTC,TRBJ2-1,TRBV2,NA,NA
CAWIPGQGGATQYF,TGTGCCTGGATTCCGGGACAGGGAGGCGCTACGCAGTATTTT,TRBJ2-3,TRBV30,NA,TRBD1
CASSPTLNTEAFF,TGTGCCAGCAGCCCCACACTGAACACTGAAGCTTTCTTT,TRBJ1-1,TRBV7-2,NA,NA
CASSLNGVGETQYF,TGTGCCAGCAGCTTAAACGGCGTTGGAGAGACCCAGTACTTC,TRBJ2-5,TRBV7-2,NA,NA
CASSPPSGTEQYF,TGCGCCAGCAGTCCGCCTAGCGGGACCGAGCAGTACTTC,TRBJ2-7,TRBV23-1,NA,TRBD2
CASSQDLGDRGGYTF,TGTGCCAGCAGCCAAGATCTCGGGGATCGAGGTGGCTACACCTTC,TRBJ1-2,TRBV4-2,few,NA
CAISVGDIGTSGRAGEQFF,TGTGCCATCAGTGTTGGGGACATTGGGACTAGCGGGAGGGCCGGAGAGCAGTTCTTC,TRBJ2-1,TRBV10-3,few,TRBD2